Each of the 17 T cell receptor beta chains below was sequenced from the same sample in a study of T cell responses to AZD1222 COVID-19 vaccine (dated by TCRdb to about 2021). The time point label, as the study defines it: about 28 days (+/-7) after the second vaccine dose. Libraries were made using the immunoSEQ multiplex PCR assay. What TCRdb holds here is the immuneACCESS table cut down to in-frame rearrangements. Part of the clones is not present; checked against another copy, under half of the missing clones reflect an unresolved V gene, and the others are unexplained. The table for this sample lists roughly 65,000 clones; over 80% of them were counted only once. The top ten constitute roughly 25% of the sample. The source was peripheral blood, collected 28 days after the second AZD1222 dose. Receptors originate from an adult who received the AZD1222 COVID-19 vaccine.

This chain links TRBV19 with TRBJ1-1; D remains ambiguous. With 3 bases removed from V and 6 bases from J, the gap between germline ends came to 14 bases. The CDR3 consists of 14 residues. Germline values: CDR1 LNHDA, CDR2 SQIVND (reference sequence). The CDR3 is CASSIPSGSPEAFF. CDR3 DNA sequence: TGTGCCAGTAGTATCCCCAGTGGGTCCCCTGAAGCTTTCTTT.

The CDR3 spells CASSFRILRNTGELFF. CDR3 DNA sequence: TGTGCCAGCAGCTTCAGAATACTTAGGAACACCGGGGAGCTGTTTTTT. V and J are TRBV7-8 and TRBJ2-2; no reliable D call. This CDR3 is built from 16 residues. Trimming pared 3 bases from V and 1 base from J, leaving 12 bases between. The germline gives CDR1 SGHVS, CDR2 FQNEAQ.

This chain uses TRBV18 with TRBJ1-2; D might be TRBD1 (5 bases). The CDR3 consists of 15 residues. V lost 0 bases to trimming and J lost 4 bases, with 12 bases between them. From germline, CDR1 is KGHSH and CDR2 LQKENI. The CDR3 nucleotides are TGTGCCAGCTCACCACCCTCCGAGACAGCCTATGGCTACACCTTC. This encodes CASSPPSETAYGYTF.

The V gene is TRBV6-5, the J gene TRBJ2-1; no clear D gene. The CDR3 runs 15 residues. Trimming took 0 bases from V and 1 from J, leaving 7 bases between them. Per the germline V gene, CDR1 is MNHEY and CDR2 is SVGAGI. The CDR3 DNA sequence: TGTGCCAGCAGTTACTCCGGAAGGTCCTACAATGAGCAGTTCTTC. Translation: CASSYSGRSYNEQFF.

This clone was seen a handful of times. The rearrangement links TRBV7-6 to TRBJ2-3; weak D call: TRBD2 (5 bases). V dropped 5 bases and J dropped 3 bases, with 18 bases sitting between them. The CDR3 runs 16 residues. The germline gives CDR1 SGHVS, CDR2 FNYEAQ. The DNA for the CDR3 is TGTGCCAGCAGCCGAATCGGAGGCCAGGCGACAGATACGCAGTATTTT. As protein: CASSRIGGQATDTQYF.

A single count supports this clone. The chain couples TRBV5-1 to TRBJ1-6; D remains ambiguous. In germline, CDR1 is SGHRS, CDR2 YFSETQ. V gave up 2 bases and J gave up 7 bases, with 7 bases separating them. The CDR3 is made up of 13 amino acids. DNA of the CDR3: TGCGCCAGCAGCTTTGACGGGAATTCACCCCTCCACTTT. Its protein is CASSFDGNSPLHF.

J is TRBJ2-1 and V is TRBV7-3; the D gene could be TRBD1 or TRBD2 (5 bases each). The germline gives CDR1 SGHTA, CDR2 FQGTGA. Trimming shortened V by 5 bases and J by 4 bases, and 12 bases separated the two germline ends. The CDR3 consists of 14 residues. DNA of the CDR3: TGTGCCAGCAGCCCCTCCGGGGCTTACAATGAGCAGTTCTTC. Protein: CASSPSGAYNEQFF.

The CDR3 nucleotides are TGCGCCAGCAGTCCCATCGCGGGAGGGAGCGAGCAGTACTTC. The encoded protein is CASSPIAGGSEQYF. The chain has TRBV10-1 and TRBJ2-7; 9 nucleotides line up with TRBD2. CDR3 length: 14 residues. Trimming cost V 5 bases and J 6 bases; bases outside gene matches: 8. Germline loops: CDR1 WNHNN, CDR2 SYGVQD (reference sequence).

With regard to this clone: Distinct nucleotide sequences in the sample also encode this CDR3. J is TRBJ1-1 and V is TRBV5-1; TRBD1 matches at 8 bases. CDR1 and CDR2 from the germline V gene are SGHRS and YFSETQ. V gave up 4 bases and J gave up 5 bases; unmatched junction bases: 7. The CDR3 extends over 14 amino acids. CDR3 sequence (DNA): TGCGCCAGCAGCCTTGGACAGGGAGGGACTGAAGCTTTCTTT. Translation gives CASSLGQGGTEAFF.

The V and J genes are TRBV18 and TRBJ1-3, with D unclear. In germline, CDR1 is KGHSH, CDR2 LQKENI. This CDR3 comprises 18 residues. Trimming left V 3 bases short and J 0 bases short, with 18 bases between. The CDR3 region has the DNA TGTGCCAGCTCACCCCGCCCTAACCAAGTCCTCTCTGGAAACACCATATATTTT. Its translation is CASSPRPNQVLSGNTIYF.

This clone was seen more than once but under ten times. As DNA, the CDR3 is TGCGCCAGCAGCTTGGGGACGGAGTCCGGGACAGGCCCCTACGAGCAGTACTTC. Its protein is CASSLGTESGTGPYEQYF. The rearrangement uses TRBV5-1 and TRBJ2-7; TRBD1 matches 8 bases. V shed 0 bases, J shed 2 bases, and the junction held 13 bases outside the gene matches. The CDR3 has 18 amino acids. Germline-derived CDR1 and CDR2 are SGHRS and YFSETQ.

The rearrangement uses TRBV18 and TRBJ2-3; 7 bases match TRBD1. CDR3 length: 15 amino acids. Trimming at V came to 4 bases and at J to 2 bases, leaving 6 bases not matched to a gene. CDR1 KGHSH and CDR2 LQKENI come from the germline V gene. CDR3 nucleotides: TGTGCCAGCTCACAGGGGGCACCTCCCACAGATACGCAGTATTTT. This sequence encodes CASSQGAPPTDTQYF.

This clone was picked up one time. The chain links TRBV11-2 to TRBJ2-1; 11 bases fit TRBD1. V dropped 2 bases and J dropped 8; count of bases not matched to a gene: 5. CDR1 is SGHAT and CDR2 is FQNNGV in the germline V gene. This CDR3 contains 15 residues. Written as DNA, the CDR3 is TGTGCCAGCAGCTTACCTGGACAGGGGGCTCATGAGCAGTTCTTC. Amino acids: CASSLPGQGAHEQFF.

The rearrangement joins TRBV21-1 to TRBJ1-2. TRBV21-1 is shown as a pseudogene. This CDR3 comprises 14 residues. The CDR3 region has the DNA TGTGCCGGAAGAACCCGCAGGGAGATTGGTGGCTACACCTTC. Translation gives CAGRTRREIGGYTF.

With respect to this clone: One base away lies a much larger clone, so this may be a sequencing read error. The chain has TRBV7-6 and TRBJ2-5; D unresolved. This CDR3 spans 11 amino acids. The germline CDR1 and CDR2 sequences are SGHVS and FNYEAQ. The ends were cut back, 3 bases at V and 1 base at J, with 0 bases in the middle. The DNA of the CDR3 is TGTGCCAGCAGCTTCCAAGAGACCCAGTACTTC. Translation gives CASSFQETQYF.

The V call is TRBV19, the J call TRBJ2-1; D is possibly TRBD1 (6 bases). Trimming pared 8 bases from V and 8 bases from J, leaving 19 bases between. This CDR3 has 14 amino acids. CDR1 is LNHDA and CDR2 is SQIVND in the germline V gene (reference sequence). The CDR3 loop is CASGRETGLYEQFF. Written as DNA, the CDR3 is TGTGCCAGTGGGCGAGAAACAGGGTTGTATGAGCAGTTCTTC. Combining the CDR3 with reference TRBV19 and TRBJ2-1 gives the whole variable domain DGGITQSPKYLFRKEGQNVTLSCEQNLNHDAMYWYRQDPGQGLRLIYYSQIVNDFQKGDIAEGYSVSREKKESFPLTVTSAQKNPTAFYLCASGRETGLYEQFFGPGTRLTVL.

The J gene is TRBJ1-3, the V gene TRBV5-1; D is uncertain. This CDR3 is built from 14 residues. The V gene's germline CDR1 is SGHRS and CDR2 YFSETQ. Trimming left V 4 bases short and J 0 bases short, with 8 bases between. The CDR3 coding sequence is TGCGCCAGCAGCCCCAGGAGCTCTGGAAACACCATATATTTT. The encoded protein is CASSPRSSGNTIYF.